This TCR beta chain derives from a study of tumor-infiltrating lymphocytes in primary liver carcinoma. Reverse transcription of roughly 0.5 ug total RNA with a constant-region primer produced TCR beta cDNA. Investigators got TCR beta libraries out of three nested multiplex PCR rounds, done with slightly modified ARM-PCR. MiXCR, applied by TCRdb to the multiplex PCR reads, yields one record per CDR3 protein. Found here are some 190,000 distinct CDR3 sequences, 50% to 75% of them singletons; the top ten hold 65% to 80%. The authors took blood RNA from unsorted whole blood and also extracted germline DNA. Of note for this clonotype: At one boundary the junction diverges from the germline segment, which might be a read error.

The TCR sequence derives from a man aged 35 to 55 with primary liver carcinoma and hepatitis B virus infection. The sequenced material came from peripheral blood.

CDR3 nucleotides: TGTACCAGCAGCCCGCGCCCCAACGGGAGGATCTATGAGCAGTTCTTC. Amino acids: CTSSPRPNGRIYEQFF. The gene calls are TRBV11-2 and TRBJ2-1, with 7 bases aligning to TRBD2. The CDR3 extends over 16 amino acids. Germline CDR1 and CDR2: SGHAT and FQNNGV.